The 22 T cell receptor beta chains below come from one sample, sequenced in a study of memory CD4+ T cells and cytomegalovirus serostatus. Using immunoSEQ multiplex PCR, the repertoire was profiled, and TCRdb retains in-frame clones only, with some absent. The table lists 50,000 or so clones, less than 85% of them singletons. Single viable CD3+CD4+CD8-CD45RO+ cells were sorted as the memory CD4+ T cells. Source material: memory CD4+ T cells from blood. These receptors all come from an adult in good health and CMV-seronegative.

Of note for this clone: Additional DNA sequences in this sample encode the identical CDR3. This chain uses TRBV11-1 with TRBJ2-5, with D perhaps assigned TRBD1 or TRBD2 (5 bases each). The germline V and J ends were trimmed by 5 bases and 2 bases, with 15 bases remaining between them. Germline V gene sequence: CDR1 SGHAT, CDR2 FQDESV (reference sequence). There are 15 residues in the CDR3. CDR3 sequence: CASSRDAVGQETQYF. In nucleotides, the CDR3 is TGTGCCAGCAGCCGGGACGCTGTGGGGCAAGAGACCCAGTACTTC.

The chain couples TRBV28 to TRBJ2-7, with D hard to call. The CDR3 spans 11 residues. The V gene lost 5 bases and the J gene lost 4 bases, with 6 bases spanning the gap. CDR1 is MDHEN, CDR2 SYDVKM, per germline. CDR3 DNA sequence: TGTGCCAGCAGTCCCGAATACGAGCAGTACTTC. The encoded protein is CASSPEYEQYF.

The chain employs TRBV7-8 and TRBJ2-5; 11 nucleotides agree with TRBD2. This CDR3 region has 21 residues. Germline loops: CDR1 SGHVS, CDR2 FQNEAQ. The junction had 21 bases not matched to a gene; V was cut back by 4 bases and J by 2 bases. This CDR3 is CASSSPRDSLTSGIRQETQYF. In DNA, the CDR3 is TGTGCCAGCAGCTCCCCCCGGGACAGTTTGACTAGCGGGATACGACAAGAGACCCAGTACTTC. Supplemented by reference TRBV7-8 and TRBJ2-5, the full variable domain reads GAGVSQSPRYKVAKRGQDVALRCDPISGHVSLFWYQQALGQGPEFLTYFQNEAQLDKSGLPSDRFFAERPEGSVSTLKIQRTQQEDSAVYLCASSSPRDSLTSGIRQETQYFGPGTRLLVL.

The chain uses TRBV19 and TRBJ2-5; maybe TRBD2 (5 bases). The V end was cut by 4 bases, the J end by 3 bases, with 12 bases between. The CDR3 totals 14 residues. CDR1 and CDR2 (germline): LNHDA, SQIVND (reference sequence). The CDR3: CASSTSEGEETQYF. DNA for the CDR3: TGTGCCAGTAGTACCTCCGAGGGAGAAGAGACCCAGTACTTC.

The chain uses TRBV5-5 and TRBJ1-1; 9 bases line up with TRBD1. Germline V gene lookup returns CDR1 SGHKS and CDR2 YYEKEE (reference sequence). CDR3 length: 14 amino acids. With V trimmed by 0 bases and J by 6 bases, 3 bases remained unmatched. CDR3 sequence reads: CASSLGTGAAEAFF. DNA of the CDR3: TGTGCCAGCAGCTTGGGGACAGGGGCCGCTGAAGCTTTCTTT.

CDR3 residues: CASSWDRRTDTQYF. The CDR3 nucleotides are TGTGCCAGCAGTTGGGACAGGCGCACAGATACGCAGTATTTT. The chain has TRBV6-5 and TRBJ2-3; 8 bases match TRBD1. Germline loops: CDR1 MNHEY, CDR2 SVGAGI. The V and J ends lost 4 bases and 1 base, in that order; junction bases with no gene match: 1. The CDR3 has 14 amino acids.

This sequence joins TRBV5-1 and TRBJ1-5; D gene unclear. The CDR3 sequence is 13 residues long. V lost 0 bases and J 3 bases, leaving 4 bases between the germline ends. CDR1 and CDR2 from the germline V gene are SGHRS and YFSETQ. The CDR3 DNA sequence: TGCGCCAGCAGCTTGGACTACAATCAGCCCCAGCATTTT. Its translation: CASSLDYNQPQHF. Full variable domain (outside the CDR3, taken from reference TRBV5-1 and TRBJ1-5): KAGVTQTPRYLIKTRGQQVTLSCSPISGHRSVSWYQQTPGQGLQFLFEYFSETQRNKGNFPGRFSGRQFSNSRSEMNVSTLELGDSALYLCASSLDYNQPQHFGDGTRLSIL.

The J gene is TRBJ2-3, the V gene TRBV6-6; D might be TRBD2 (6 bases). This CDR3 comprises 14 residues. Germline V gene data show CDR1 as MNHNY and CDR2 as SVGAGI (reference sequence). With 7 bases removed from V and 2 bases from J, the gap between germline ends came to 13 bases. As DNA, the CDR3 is TGTGCCAGCAAGGGCGCGGGGACCACAGATACGCAGTATTTT. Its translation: CASKGAGTTDTQYF.

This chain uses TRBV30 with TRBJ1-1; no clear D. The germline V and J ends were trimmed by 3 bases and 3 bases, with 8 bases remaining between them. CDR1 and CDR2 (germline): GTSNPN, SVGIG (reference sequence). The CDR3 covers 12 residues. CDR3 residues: CAWSGFHTEAFF. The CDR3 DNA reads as TGTGCCTGGAGCGGGTTTCACACTGAAGCTTTCTTT.

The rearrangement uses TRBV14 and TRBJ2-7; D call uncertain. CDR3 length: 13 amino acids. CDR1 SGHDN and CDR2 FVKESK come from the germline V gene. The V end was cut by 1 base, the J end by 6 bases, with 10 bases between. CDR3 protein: CASSQVPGVEQYF. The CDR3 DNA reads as TGTGCCAGCAGCCAAGTTCCTGGGGTCGAGCAGTACTTC.

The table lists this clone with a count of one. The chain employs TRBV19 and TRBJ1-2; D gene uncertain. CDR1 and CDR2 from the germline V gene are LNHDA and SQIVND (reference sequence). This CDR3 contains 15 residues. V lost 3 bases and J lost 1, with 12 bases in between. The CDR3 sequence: CASSMAQTLNYGYTF. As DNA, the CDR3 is TGTGCCAGTAGTATGGCCCAGACTCTTAACTATGGCTACACCTTC.

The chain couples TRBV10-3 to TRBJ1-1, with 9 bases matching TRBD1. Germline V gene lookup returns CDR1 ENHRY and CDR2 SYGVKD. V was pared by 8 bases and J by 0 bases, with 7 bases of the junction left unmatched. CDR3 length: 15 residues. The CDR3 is CAIGGQGGMNTEAFF. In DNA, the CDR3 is TGTGCCATCGGGGGACAGGGAGGGATGAACACTGAAGCTTTCTTT.

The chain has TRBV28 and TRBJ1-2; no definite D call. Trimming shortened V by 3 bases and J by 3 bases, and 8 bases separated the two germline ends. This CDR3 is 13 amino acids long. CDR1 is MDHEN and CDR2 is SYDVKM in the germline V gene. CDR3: CASSFKLYYGYTF. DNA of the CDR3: TGTGCCAGCAGTTTTAAACTCTACTATGGCTACACCTTC.

The CDR3 loop reads CASTGGGQETQYF. CDR3 sequence (DNA): TGTGCCAGCACTGGGGGGGGACAAGAGACCCAGTACTTC. The rearrangement links TRBV11-2 to TRBJ2-5; 7 nucleotides align to TRBD2. J lost 2 bases, V lost 7 bases, and 4 bases had no gene match. The CDR3 has 13 residues. In germline, CDR1 is SGHAT, CDR2 FQNNGV.

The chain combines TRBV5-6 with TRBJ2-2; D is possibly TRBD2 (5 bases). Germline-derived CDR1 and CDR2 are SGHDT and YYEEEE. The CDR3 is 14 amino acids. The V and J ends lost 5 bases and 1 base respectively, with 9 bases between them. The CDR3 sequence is CASSSGLNTGELFF. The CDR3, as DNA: TGTGCCAGCAGTTCGGGGTTGAACACCGGGGAGCTGTTTTTT.

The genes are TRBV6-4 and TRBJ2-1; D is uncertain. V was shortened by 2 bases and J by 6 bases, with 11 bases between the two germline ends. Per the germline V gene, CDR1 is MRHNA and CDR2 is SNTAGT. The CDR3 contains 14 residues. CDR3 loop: CASSDHSRGNEQFF. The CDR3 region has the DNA TGTGCCAGCAGTGACCACTCTCGAGGCAATGAGCAGTTCTTC.

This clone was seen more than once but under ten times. The CDR3 coding sequence is TGTGCCAGCAGGGCAGACAGTGGGGTTAATTCACCCCTCCACTTT. This gives the protein CASRADSGVNSPLHF. The rearrangement links TRBV2 to TRBJ1-6, with D perhaps TRBD1 (5 bases). The CDR3 length is 15 residues. CDR1 and CDR2 (germline): SNHLY, FYNNEI. Trimming cost V 6 bases and J 6 bases, with 15 bases left between them.

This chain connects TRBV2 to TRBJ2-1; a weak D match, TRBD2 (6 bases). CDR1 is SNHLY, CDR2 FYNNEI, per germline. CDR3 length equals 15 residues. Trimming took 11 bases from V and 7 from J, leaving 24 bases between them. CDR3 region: CASRFGGGVLNEQFF. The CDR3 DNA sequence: TGTGCCTCCCGATTTGGGGGAGGAGTCCTGAATGAGCAGTTCTTC.

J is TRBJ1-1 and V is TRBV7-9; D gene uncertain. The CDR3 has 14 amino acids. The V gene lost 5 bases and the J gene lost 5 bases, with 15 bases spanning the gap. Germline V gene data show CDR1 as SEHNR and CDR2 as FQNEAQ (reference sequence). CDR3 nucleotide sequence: TGTGCCAGCAGCCCCGGACCAACTGGGACTGAAGCTTTCTTT. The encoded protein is CASSPGPTGTEAFF.

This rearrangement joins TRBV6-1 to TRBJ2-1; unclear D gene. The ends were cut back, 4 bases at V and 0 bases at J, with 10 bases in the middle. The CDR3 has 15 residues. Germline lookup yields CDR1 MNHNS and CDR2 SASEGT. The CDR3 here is CASSGQPYSYNEQFF. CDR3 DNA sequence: TGTGCCAGCAGTGGTCAGCCTTACTCCTACAATGAGCAGTTCTTC.

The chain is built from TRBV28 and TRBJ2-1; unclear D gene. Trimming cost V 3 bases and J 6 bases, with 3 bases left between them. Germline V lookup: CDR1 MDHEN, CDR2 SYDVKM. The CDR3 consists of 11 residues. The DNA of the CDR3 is TGTGCCAGCAGTTTGTTCAATGAGCAGTTCTTC. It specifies CASSLFNEQFF.

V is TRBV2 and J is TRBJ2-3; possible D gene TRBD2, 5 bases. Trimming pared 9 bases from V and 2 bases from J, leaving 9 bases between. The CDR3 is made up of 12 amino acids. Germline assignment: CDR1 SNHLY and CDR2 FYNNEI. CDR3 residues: CASRLLTDTQYF. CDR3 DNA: TGTGCCAGTCGACTACTCACAGATACGCAGTATTTT.